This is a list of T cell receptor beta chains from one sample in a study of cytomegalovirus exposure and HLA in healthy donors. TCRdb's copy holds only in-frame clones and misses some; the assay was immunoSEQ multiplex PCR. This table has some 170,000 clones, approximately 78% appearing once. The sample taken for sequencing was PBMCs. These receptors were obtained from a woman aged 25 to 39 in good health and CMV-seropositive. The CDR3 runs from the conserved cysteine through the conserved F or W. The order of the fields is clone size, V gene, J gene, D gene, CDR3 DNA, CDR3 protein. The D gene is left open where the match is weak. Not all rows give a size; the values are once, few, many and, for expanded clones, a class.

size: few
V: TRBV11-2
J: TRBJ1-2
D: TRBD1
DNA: TGTGCCAGCAGCTTAGCGGTTGGGACAGGGGCTGGCTACACCTTC
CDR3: CASSLAVGTGAGYTF

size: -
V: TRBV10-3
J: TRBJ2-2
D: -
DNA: TGTGCCATCAGTGCGGGGTCGGGTTCCGGGGAGCTGTTTTTT
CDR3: CAISAGSGSGELFF

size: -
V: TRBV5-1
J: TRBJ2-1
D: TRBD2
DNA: TGCGCCAGCAGCCCGGGACTAGCGGGGGGATTAAGCGAGCAGTTCTTC
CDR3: CASSPGLAGGLSEQFF

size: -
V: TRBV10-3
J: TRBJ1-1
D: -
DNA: TGTGCCATCAGTGAGTCTTGGGGGGGGGACACTGAAGCTTTCTTT
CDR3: CAISESWGGDTEAFF

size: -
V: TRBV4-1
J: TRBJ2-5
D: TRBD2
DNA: TGCGCCAGCAGGGCCCGAGCGGGGGGGCGGGAGACCCAGTACTTC
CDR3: CASRARAGGRETQYF

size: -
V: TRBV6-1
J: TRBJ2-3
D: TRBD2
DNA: TGTGCCAGCAGTGCGAGCTACAGGACTAGCGGGGACACAGATACGCAGTATTTT
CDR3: CASSASYRTSGDTDTQYF

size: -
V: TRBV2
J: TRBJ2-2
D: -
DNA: TGTGCCAGCAGTGAATCCAACCTCGGGGAGGGGGAGCTGTTTTTT
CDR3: CASSESNLGEGELFF

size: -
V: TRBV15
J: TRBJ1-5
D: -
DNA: TGTGCCACCAGCAGAGATCGAGGGGGAAGCAATCAGCCCCAGCATTTT
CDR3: CATSRDRGGSNQPQHF

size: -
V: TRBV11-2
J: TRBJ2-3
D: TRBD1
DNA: TGTGCCAGCAGCACCCCGGGACAGCAGAGGTCTAGCACAGATACGCAGTATTTT
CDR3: CASSTPGQQRSSTDTQYF

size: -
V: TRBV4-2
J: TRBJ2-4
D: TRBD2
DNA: TGTGCCAGCAGCCAAGACCCCTGGACTAGTCTGAGCAAAAACATTCAGTACTTC
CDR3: CASSQDPWTSLSKNIQYF